The present entry profiles one TCR beta chain with its context. In the original workflow: Using reference gene primer amplification, nucleated cell counts were estimated. Assay used: immunoSEQ multiplex PCR; TCRdb lists only in-frame clones, some missing. That table is the source of V, J and clone size, and D and trimming were worked out from the DNA. The data contain under 85,000 clones, roughly 87% of them singletons. These data originate in a study of blood T cell repertoires in COVID-19. Study details: Samples representing acute and convalescent COVID-19 were sourced from the United States, Italy and Spain. T cells, B-cell-depleted T cells, or PBMCs supplied cDNA or gDNA.

Between the trimmed V and J ends, which lost 2 bases and 0 bases, there was a span of 11 bases. The germline V gene has CDR1 GTSNPN and CDR2 SVGIG (reference sequence). This CDR3 is built from 15 residues. This receptor was obtained from a man older than 75 with acute or convalescent COVID-19. The specimen was peripheral blood. V is TRBV30 and J is TRBJ2-1; D is ambiguous. The CDR3 nucleotides are TGTGCCTGGAGTTCGGAGCTAAGCTCCTACAATGAGCAGTTCTTC. This translates into CAWSSELSSYNEQFF.